This record concerns one TCR beta chain sequence. Antigen: not known. The sample comes from a study of T cells in Graves' hyperthyroidism and ophthalmopathy. Study observations and caveats: Most expanded thyroid clonotypes above 0.001 recurred in blood.

Germline CDR1 and CDR2: MDHEN and SYDVKM. This CDR3 has 18 residues. The J segment lost 0 bases and the V segment lost 3 bases, leaving 12 bases of the junction unmatched. Uncontrolled infection, other autoimmune disease, pregnancy or lactation excluded patients. RNA transcripts provided the source from which TCR beta CDR3 regions were amplified. TCR CDR3 underwent first-round RT-PCR with the HTBI primer set. MiXCR, run by TCRdb on the multiplex PCR reads, gives a single entry per CDR3 protein. The sample includes around 350,000 distinct CDR3 sequences, about 15% of them seen just once. This chain connects TRBV28 to TRBJ2-5, with 8 bases lining up with TRBD2. Input material: blood. The clonotype was recovered from a woman aged 18-35 years with Graves' hyperthyroidism that later progressed to Graves' ophthalmopathy. The CDR3 sequence: CASSFLRSGRGDQETQYF. The CDR3 nucleotides are TGTGCCAGCAGTTTCCTCCGGAGCGGGAGAGGGGACCAAGAGACCCAGTACTTC.